One sample yielded the 22 T cell receptor beta chains listed below, sequenced in a study of T cell responses to AZD1222 COVID-19 vaccine. TCRdb's copy holds only in-frame clones and misses some; the assay was immunoSEQ multiplex PCR. The sample includes some 140,000 clones, less than 95% of them seen just once. The sequencing used peripheral blood, collected on day 0 of AZD1222 vaccination. The source is an adult in good health.

This sequence joins TRBV4-3 and TRBJ1-2, with D hard to call. The CDR3 length is 15 residues. Trimming removed 0 bases at V and 4 bases at J, with 12 bases between. Germline CDR1 LGHNA, CDR2 YSLEER. CDR3 in amino acids: CASSQEANRGYGYTF. The CDR3 DNA is TGCGCCAGCAGCCAAGAGGCCAACAGAGGCTATGGCTACACCTTC.

This chain uses TRBV4-1 with TRBJ2-7, with 10 bases matching TRBD2. The CDR3 length is 16 residues. Germline assignment: CDR1 MGHRA and CDR2 YSYEKL. V was pared by 4 bases and J by 2 bases, with 8 bases of the junction left unmatched. CDR3 sequence: CASSREGLAGAYEQYF. The CDR3 region has the DNA TGCGCCAGCAGCCGGGAGGGGCTAGCGGGAGCCTACGAGCAGTACTTC.

CDR3 DNA: TGTGCCAGCAGCTTCGGACTCCAAGAGACCCAGTACTTC. Translating it yields CASSFGLQETQYF. The V and J genes are TRBV6-5 and TRBJ2-5; TRBD2 is a possible D gene (5 bases). The CDR3 length is 13 residues. V was shortened by 6 bases and J by 1 base, with 9 bases between the two germline ends. Germline lookup yields CDR1 MNHEY and CDR2 SVGAGI.

V gene TRBV4-1 combines with J gene TRBJ1-2, with a possible D match to TRBD1 (6 bases). The CDR3 is 15 amino acids. V was pared by 1 base and J by 3 bases, with 12 bases between. In germline, CDR1 is MGHRA, CDR2 YSYEKL. Here the CDR3 DNA reads TGCGCCAGCAGCCAAGCGTGGCAGGGGCACTATGGCTACACCTTC. This sequence encodes CASSQAWQGHYGYTF.

The gene calls are TRBV28 and TRBJ1-2; TRBD1 aligns across 9 bases. From germline, CDR1 is MDHEN and CDR2 SYDVKM. Trimming took 6 bases from V and 5 from J; bases not matched to a gene: 7. The CDR3 length is 14 residues. CDR3 amino acids: CASSRDRVDYGYTF. Written as DNA, the CDR3 is TGTGCCAGCAGCCGGGACAGGGTAGATTATGGCTACACCTTC.

The V call is TRBV24-1, the J call TRBJ2-7; 9 positions match TRBD1. With 5 bases clipped from V and 7 bases from J, the junction kept 14 bases outside the gene matches. CDR1 is KGHDR and CDR2 is SFDVKD in the germline V gene. CDR3 length: 16 residues. CDR3 sequence (DNA): TGTGCCACCAGTGGCGGCCCGGGACAGGGTTTAGGGGAGCAGTACTTC. It is translated as CATSGGPGQGLGEQYF.

This rearrangement joins TRBV20-1 to TRBJ2-7; D is possibly TRBD1 (6 bases). V was clipped by 3 bases and J by 3 bases, with 15 bases between them. The CDR3 runs to 14 residues. Germline V gene sequence: CDR1 DFQATT, CDR2 SNEGSKA (reference sequence). In DNA, the CDR3 is TGCAGTGCTAGTGGGGACACCGGTGACTACGAGCAGTACTTC. It specifies CSASGDTGDYEQYF.

The CDR3 spells CASSTLTSGSSYNEQFF. The CDR3, as DNA: TGTGCCAGCAGCACCCTGACTAGCGGAAGCTCCTACAATGAGCAGTTCTTC. The J gene is TRBJ2-1, the V gene TRBV11-3; the match to TRBD2 covers 9 bases. V lost 5 bases, J lost 0 bases, and 8 bases stayed unmatched. The CDR3 length is 17 residues. CDR1 and CDR2 (germline): SGHNT, YENEEA.

The J gene is TRBJ2-3, the V gene TRBV7-2; 9 nucleotides match TRBD2. This CDR3 has 15 residues. Germline V gene sequence: CDR1 SGHTA, CDR2 FQGNSA. Trimming removed 7 bases from V and 1 base from J; junction bases left unmatched: 6. This CDR3 reads CASTLRLAGTDTQYF. CDR3 coding DNA: TGTGCCAGCACCCTTAGACTAGCGGGCACAGATACGCAGTATTTT.

V is TRBV2 and J is TRBJ2-7; a possible D gene is TRBD2 (6 bases). The CDR3 consists of 13 residues. Trimming cost V 11 bases and J 6 bases, with 20 bases left between them. Germline CDR1 is SNHLY and CDR2 is FYNNEI. CDR3 in amino acids: CAGSGTLAGEQYF. CDR3 in DNA: TGTGCCGGTTCCGGGACTTTAGCCGGCGAGCAGTACTTC.

The CDR3 loop is CASSPGLVYNEQFF. Written as DNA, the CDR3 is TGTGCCAGCAGCCCCGGACTTGTCTACAATGAGCAGTTCTTC. The gene calls are TRBV7-2 and TRBJ2-1, with D perhaps TRBD2 (5 bases). There are 14 residues in the CDR3. Germline values: CDR1 SGHTA, CDR2 FQGNSA. Trimming removed 5 bases from V and 3 bases from J, with 11 bases in between.

This chain connects TRBV19 to TRBJ2-5; 8 bases are shared with TRBD1. V dropped 8 bases and J dropped 5; count of bases not matched to a gene: 7. The CDR3 has 13 residues. Per germline, CDR1 LNHDA and CDR2 SQIVND (reference sequence). This CDR3 is CASGTGLGETQYF. The DNA for the CDR3 is TGTGCCAGTGGGACAGGCTTGGGGGAGACCCAGTACTTC.

DNA for the CDR3: TGTGCCAGCAGCCCGGGCTACACCCAAGAGACCCAGTACTTC. Amino acids: CASSPGYTQETQYF. The chain employs TRBV5-4 and TRBJ2-5; no reliable D call. Trimming took off 4 bases at V and 1 base at J, with 11 bases between the two ends. The V gene's germline CDR1 is SGHNT and CDR2 YYREEE (reference sequence). This CDR3 has 14 amino acids.

The gene calls are TRBV7-9 and TRBJ2-1, with D unresolved. The CDR3 is made up of 16 amino acids. Germline V gene lookup returns CDR1 SEHNR and CDR2 FQNEAQ (reference sequence). Trimming stripped 6 bases from V and 7 bases from J, with 22 bases between. CDR3 coding DNA: TGTGCCAGCAGTTCGTCTTCCGGGCAGAGTAGAAATGAGCAGTTCTTC. It yields the protein CASSSSSGQSRNEQFF.

The sample holds one count of this clone. The junction shows a germline mismatch at one end, possibly a read error. The chain has TRBV6-5 and TRBJ1-1; no reliable D call. The germline V gene has CDR1 MNHEY and CDR2 SVGAGI. The CDR3 extends over 12 amino acids. In DNA, the CDR3 is TGTGCCAGCAGTTACGAGACTGGACGGCTCATTTTT. It encodes CASSYETGRLIF.

The rearrangement joins TRBV3-1 (or the pseudogene TRBV3-2) to TRBJ1-3; tentative D call: TRBD1 (6 bases). Trimming shortened V by 0 bases and J by 4 bases, and 10 bases separated the two germline ends. This CDR3 comprises 15 residues. Per the germline V gene, CDR1 is LGHDT and CDR2 is YNNKEL (reference sequence). CDR3: CASSQDGGPGNTIYF. The CDR3 region has the DNA TGTGCCAGCAGCCAAGATGGGGGGCCAGGAAACACCATATATTTT.

This chain links TRBV6-8 with TRBJ2-7; TRBD2 matches at 10 bases. J was trimmed by 4 bases and V by 4 bases; bases with no gene match: 4. This CDR3 comprises 14 residues. The germline V gene encodes CDR1 MNHGY and CDR2 SAAAGT. The CDR3 is CASSWDSGGYEQYF. The CDR3 DNA sequence: TGTGCCAGCAGTTGGGATAGCGGGGGGTACGAGCAGTACTTC.

Details on this clone: Other DNA sequences in this specimen translate into the identical CDR3. The J gene is TRBJ1-1, the V gene TRBV12-3 or TRBV12-4, with D hard to call. The CDR3 runs to 12 residues. V was cut by 3 bases and J by 5 bases, with 7 bases left in between. The CDR3 DNA follows: TGTGCCAGCAGTTTTGGAGGGACTGAAGCTTTCTTT. Amino acids: CASSFGGTEAFF.

The rearrangement joins TRBV28 to TRBJ2-2; D perhaps matches TRBD1 (6 bases). Germline V gene sequence: CDR1 MDHEN, CDR2 SYDVKM. This CDR3 spans 14 amino acids. V was cut by 6 bases and J by 6 bases, with 14 bases left in between. The CDR3 spells CASRVPTGPGELFF. CDR3 DNA: TGTGCCAGCAGGGTTCCGACAGGACCCGGGGAGCTGTTTTTT.

The genes are TRBV11-2 and TRBJ2-1, with TRBD2 matching over 9 bases. This CDR3 is 16 amino acids long. The trim removed 8 bases at V and 1 base at J, leaving 9 bases unmatched. Germline CDR1 is SGHAT and CDR2 is FQNNGV. CDR3 nucleotides: TGTGCCAGCCTAGGGGCCCTAGCGGGGTCCTACAATGAGCAGTTCTTC. This sequence encodes CASLGALAGSYNEQFF.

As DNA, the CDR3 is TGTGCCAGCAGACAACAGGGAGATCAGCCCCAGCATTTT. Its translation: CASRQQGDQPQHF. The chain has TRBV28 and TRBJ1-5; D is perhaps TRBD1 (6 bases). The length of the CDR3 is 13 residues. Germline CDR1 MDHEN, CDR2 SYDVKM. V was clipped by 6 bases and J by 5 bases, with 11 bases between them.

The CDR3 coding sequence is TGTGCCAGCAGCCAAGTGGACAGGGCCTCTGGAAACACCATATATTTT. This gives the protein CASSQVDRASGNTIYF. The chain carries TRBV4-2 and TRBJ1-3, with TRBD1 matching over 8 bases. J was trimmed by 0 bases and V by 1 base; bases with no gene match: 2. The CDR3 runs to 16 residues. The V gene's germline CDR1 is LGHNA and CDR2 YNFKEQ.